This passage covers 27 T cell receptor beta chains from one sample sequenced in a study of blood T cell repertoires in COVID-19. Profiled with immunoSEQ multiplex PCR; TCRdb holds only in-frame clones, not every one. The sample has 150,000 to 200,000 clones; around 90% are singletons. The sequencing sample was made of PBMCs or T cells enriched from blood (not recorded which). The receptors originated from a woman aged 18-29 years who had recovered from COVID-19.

CDR3 protein: CASSSGGAKETQYF. CDR3 bases: TGTGCCAGCAGTAGCGGGGGGGCCAAGGAGACCCAGTACTTC. The gene calls are TRBV28 and TRBJ2-5; TRBD2 matches 10 bases. Looked up from germline, CDR1 is MDHEN and CDR2 is SYDVKM. Trimming at V came to 5 bases and at J to 5 bases, leaving 5 bases not matched to a gene. The length of the CDR3 is 14 residues.

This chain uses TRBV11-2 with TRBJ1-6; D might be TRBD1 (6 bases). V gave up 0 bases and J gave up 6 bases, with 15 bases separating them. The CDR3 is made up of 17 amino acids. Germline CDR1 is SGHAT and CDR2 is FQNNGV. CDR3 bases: TGTGCCAGCAGCTTAGAGTTTGGACGGGACACTAATTCACCCCTCCACTTT. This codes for CASSLEFGRDTNSPLHF.

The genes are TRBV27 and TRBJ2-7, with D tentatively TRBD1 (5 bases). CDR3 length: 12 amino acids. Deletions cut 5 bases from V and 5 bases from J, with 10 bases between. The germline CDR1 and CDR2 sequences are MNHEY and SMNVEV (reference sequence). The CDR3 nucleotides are TGTGCCAGCAGTAGGACACGGGACGAGCAGTACTTC. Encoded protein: CASSRTRDEQYF.

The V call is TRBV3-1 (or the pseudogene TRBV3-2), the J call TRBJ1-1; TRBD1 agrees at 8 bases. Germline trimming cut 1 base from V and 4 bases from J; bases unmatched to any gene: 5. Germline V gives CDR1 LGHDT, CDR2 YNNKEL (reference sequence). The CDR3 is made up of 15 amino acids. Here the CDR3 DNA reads TGTGCCAGCAGCCAAGCATCGGACAGGGTCACTGAAGCTTTCTTT. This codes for CASSQASDRVTEAFF.

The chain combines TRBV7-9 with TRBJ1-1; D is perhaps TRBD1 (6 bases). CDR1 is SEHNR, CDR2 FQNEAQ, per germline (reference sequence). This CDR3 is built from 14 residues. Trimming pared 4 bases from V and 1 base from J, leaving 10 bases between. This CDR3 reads CASSSGQQNTEAFF. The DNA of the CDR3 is TGTGCCAGCAGCTCGGGACAACAGAACACTGAAGCTTTCTTT.

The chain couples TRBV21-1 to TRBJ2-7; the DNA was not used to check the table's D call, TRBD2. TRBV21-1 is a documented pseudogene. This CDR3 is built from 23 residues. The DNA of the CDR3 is TGTGCCAGCAGCAAAGAGCGCCACGGTCGGGACTTAAATCTCCCCTTTATCTTCTACGAGCAGTACTTC. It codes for CASSKERHGRDLNLPFIFYEQYF.

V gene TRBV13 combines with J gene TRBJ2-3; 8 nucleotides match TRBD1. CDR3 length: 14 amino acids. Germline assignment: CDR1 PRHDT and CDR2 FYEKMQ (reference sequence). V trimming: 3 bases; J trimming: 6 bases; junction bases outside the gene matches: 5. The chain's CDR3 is CASSFTGGTDTQYF. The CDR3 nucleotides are TGTGCCAGCAGCTTTACAGGGGGAACGGATACGCAGTATTTT.

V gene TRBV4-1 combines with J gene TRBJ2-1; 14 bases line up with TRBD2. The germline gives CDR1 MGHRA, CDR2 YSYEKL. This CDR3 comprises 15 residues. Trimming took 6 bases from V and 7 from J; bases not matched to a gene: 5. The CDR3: CASRSGTSGGNEQFF. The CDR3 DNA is TGCGCCAGCAGATCCGGGACTAGCGGGGGAAATGAGCAGTTCTTC.

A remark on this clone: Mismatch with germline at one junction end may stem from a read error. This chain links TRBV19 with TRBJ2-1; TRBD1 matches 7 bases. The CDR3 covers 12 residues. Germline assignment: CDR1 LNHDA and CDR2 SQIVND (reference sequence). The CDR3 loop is CASSHRQGEKFF. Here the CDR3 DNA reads TGTGCCAGTAGCCACCGACAGGGTGAGAAGTTCTTC.

CDR3 amino acids: CASSATDYGYTF. CDR3 coding DNA: TGTGCCAGCAGTGCCACGGACTATGGCTACACCTTC. The J gene is TRBJ1-2, the V gene TRBV2; no definite D call. Per germline, CDR1 SNHLY and CDR2 FYNNEI. V was shortened by 4 bases and J by 3 bases, with 6 bases between the two germline ends. The length of the CDR3 is 12 residues.

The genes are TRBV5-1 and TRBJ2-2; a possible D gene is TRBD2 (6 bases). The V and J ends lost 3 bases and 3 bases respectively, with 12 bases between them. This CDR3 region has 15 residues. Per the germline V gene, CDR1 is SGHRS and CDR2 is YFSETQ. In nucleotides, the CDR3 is TGCGCCAGCAGCTGGGGCGGGATTGACACCGGGGAGCTGTTTTTT. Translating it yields CASSWGGIDTGELFF.

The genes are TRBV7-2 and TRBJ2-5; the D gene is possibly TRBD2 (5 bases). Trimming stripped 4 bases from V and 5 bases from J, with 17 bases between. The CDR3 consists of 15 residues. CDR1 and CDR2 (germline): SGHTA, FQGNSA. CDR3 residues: CASSSLGGSVETQYF. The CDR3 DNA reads TGTGCCAGCAGCTCCCTTGGCGGTAGCGTGGAGACCCAGTACTTC.

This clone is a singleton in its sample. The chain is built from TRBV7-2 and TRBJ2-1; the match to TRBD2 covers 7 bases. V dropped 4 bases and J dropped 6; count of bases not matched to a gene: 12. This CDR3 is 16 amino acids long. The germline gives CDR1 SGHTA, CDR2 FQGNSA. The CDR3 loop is CASSSKTSRAANEQFF. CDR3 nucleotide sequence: TGTGCCAGCAGCTCGAAGACTAGCCGGGCGGCCAATGAGCAGTTCTTC.

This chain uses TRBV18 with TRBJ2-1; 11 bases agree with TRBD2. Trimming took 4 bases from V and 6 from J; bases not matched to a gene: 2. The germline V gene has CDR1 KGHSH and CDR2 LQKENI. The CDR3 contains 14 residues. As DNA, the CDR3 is TGTGCCAGCTCACGTAGCGGGAGGGTCAATGAGCAGTTCTTC. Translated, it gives CASSRSGRVNEQFF. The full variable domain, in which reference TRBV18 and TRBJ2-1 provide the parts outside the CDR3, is NAGVMQNPRHLVRRRGQEARLRCSPMKGHSHVYWYRQLPEEGLKFMVYLQKENIIDESGMPKERFSAEFPKEGPSILRIQQVVRGDSAAYFCASSRSGRVNEQFFGPGTRLTVL.

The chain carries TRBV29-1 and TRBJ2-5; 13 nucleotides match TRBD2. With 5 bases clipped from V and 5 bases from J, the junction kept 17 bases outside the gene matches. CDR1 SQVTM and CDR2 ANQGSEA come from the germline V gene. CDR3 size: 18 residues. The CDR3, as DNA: TGCAGCGTTACTCCTGGACTAGCGGGAGTTAGGGGTGGGGAGACCCAGTACTTC. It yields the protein CSVTPGLAGVRGGETQYF.

DNA of the CDR3: TGTGCCAGCAGTCCATCAGGGGGCCACTATGGCTACACCTTC. This codes for CASSPSGGHYGYTF. The chain uses TRBV28 and TRBJ1-2; 8 bases are a match to TRBD1. CDR1 is MDHEN and CDR2 is SYDVKM in the germline V gene. The CDR3 has 14 residues. The J segment lost 3 bases and the V segment lost 5 bases, leaving 5 bases of the junction unmatched.

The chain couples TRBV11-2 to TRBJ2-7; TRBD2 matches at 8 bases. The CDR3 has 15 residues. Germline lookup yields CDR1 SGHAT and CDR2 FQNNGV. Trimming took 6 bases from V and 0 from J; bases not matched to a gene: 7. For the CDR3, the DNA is TGTGCCAGCAGGATTCAGCGGGGGCCCTCCTACGAGCAGTACTTC. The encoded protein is CASRIQRGPSYEQYF.

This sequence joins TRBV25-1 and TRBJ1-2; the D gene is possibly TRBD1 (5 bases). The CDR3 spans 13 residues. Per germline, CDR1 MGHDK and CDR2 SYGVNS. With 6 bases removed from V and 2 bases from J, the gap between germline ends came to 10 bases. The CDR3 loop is CASSLQENYGYTF. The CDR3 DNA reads TGTGCCAGCAGCTTACAGGAGAACTATGGCTACACCTTC.

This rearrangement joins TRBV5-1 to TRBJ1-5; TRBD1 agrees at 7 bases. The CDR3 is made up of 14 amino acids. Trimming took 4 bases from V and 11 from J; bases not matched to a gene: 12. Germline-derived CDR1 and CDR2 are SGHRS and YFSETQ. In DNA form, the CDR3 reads TGCGCCAGCAGCCCCCGGACAGGTTTATGGGCCCAGCATTTT. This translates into CASSPRTGLWAQHF.

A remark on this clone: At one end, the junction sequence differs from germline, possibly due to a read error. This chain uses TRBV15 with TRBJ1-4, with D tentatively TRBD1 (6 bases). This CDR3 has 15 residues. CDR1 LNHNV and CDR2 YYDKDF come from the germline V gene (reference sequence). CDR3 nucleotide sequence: TGTGCCACAATAAGAGATCGGGGGGCTAAAGAAAAACTGTTTTTT. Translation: CATIRDRGAKEKLFF.

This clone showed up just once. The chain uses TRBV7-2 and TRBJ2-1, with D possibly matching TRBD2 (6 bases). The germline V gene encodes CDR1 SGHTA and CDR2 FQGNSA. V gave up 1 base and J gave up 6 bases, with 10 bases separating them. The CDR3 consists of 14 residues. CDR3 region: CASSLDLAPNEQFF. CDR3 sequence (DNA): TGTGCCAGCAGCTTAGACCTAGCGCCCAATGAGCAGTTCTTC.

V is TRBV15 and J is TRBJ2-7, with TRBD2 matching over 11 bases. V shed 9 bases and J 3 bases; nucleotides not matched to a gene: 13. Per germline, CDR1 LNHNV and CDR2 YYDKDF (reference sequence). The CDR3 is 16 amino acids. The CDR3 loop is CATTDHTSGGFYEQYF. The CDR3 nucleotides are TGTGCCACAACGGATCACACTAGCGGGGGATTCTACGAGCAGTACTTC.

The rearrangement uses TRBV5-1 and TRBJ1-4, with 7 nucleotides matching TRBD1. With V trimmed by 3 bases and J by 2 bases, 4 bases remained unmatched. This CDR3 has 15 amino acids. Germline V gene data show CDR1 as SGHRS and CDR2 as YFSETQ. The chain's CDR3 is CASSSGGLTNEKLFF. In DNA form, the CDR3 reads TGCGCCAGCAGCTCAGGGGGTTTGACTAATGAAAAACTGTTTTTT.

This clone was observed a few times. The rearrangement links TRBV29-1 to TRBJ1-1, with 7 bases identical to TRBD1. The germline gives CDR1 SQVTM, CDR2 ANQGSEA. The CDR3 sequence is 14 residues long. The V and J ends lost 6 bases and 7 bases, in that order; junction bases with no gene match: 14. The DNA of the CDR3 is TGCAGCGTCGCGACCACCAGGGGGGTTGGTGAAGCTTTCTTT. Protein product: CSVATTRGVGEAFF.

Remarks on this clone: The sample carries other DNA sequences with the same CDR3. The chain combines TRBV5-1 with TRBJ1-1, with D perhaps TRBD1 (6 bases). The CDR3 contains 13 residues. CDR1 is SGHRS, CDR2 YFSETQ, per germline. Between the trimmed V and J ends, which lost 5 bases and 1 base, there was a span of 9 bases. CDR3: CASSLQGNTEAFF. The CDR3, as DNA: TGCGCCAGCAGTTTACAGGGGAACACTGAAGCTTTCTTT.

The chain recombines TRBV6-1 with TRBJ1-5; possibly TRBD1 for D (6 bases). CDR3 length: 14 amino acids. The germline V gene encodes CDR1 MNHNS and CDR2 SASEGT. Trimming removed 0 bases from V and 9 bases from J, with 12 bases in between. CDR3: CASSEAGARRPQHF. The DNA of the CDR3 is TGTGCCAGCAGTGAAGCGGGGGCTCGGAGGCCCCAGCATTTT.

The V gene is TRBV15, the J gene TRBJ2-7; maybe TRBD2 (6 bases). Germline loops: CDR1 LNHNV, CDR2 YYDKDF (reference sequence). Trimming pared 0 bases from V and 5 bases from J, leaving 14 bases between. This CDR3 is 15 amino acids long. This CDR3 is CATSRDTGGVHEQYF. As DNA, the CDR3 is TGTGCCACCAGCAGAGATACAGGCGGGGTTCACGAGCAGTACTTC.